This is a list of T cell receptor beta chains from one sample in a study of cytomegalovirus exposure and HLA in healthy donors. Profiling relied on immunoSEQ multiplex PCR, and the TCRdb table lists in-frame clones only, not all of them. This table holds 150,000 to 200,000 clones, approximately 80% found once. The specimen was PBMCs. The receptors were gathered from a man between 18 and 35 years old in good health and CMV-seropositive. The CDR3 runs from the conserved cysteine through the conserved F or W. The D gene is left open where the match is weak. Some rows mark clone size as missing; the rest say once, few, many or name a class of expanded clone.

>TRBD1|-|TRBV27|TRBJ1-2
TGTGCCAGCAGTCTCCGTGGGACAGGCTATGGCTACACCTTC
CASSLRGTGYGYTF
>-|once|TRBV18|TRBJ2-7
TGTGCCAGCTCATCAGGACAGGGAGGGGACGAGCAGTACTTC
CASSSGQGGDEQYF
>TRBD1|-|TRBV10-1|TRBJ2-7
TGCGCCAGCAGAAGAGAGCCCCGGGACAGGTGGTCTTACGAGCAGTACTTC
CASRREPRDRWSYEQYF
>-|-|TRBV11-2|TRBJ1-4
TGTGCCAGCAGCTTAGATGAAGGGGTTCGGAAACTGTTTTTT
CASSLDEGVRKLFF
>-|-|TRBV30|TRBJ2-1
TGTGCCTGGAGTGTAACAAGAGGTGAGCAGTTCTTC
CAWSVTRGEQFF
>TRBD1|-|TRBV4-1|TRBJ2-1
TGCGCCAGCAGCCATCCCGGGACAGGGAGCGAGAGATACAATGAGCAGTTCTTC
CASSHPGTGSERYNEQFF
>-|few|TRBV21-1|TRBJ1-4
TGTGCCAGCAGCACCCGACAGGGCGCAAGTCTTAATGAAAAACTGTTTTTT
CASSTRQGASLNEKLFF
>-|-|TRBV15|TRBJ1-1
TGTGCCACCAGCAGCCACAGGCTGGCCGCTGAAGCTTTCTTT
CATSSHRLAAEAFF
>-|-|TRBV19|TRBJ1-6
TGTGCCAGTAGTAAACGAACAGGCAATAATTCACCCCTCCACTTT
CASSKRTGNNSPLHF
>-|-|TRBV9|TRBJ2-5
TGTGCCAGCAGCGCCGGGGACTTGAAGACCCAGTACTTC
CASSAGDLKTQYF
>TRBD1|-|TRBV5-8|TRBJ1-1
TGTGCCAGCAGATTGACAGGGGAAACGAACACTGAAGCTTTCTTT
CASRLTGETNTEAFF
>TRBD1|-|TRBV5-4|TRBJ1-2
TGTGCCAGCAGCTTGGGACAGGGATCTAACTATGGCTACACCTTC
CASSLGQGSNYGYTF
>TRBD2|-|TRBV5-4|TRBJ2-3
TGTGCCAGCAGTCACTTCGGGGCTAGCGGGAGTTCGTTAGATACGCAGTATTTT
CASSHFGASGSSLDTQYF
>TRBD2|few|TRBV6-6|TRBJ2-2
TGTGCCAGCAGTCAGAGCGGGGGCCGGGTCGGGGAGCTGTTTTTT
CASSQSGGRVGELFF
>-|once|TRBV5-6|TRBJ1-3
TGTGCCAGCAGCCTAAAGTACAGCTCTGGAAACACCATATATTTT
CASSLKYSSGNTIYF
>TRBD1|-|TRBV9|TRBJ2-6
TGTGCCAGCAGCGTAGATTATCGGGACAGGGTCTCTGGGGCCAACGTCCTGACTTTC
CASSVDYRDRVSGANVLTF
>-|once|TRBV7-9|TRBJ2-6
TGTGCCAGCAGCTCTCGGACCAGGGCCAACGGCCTGACTTTC
CASSSRTRANGLTF
>-|-|TRBV27|TRBJ1-1
TGTGCCAGCAGTCCATCAACCGGGGTTGAAGCTTTCTTT
CASSPSTGVEAFF
>TRBD1|-|TRBV6-1|TRBJ2-3
TGTGCCAGCAGCGGGACAGGGGGCGCAGATACGCAGTATTTT
CASSGTGGADTQYF
>-|-|TRBV18|TRBJ1-5
TGTGTCAGCTCAATCAGTGTCTCCAACAATCAGCCCCAGCATTTT
CVSSISVSNNQPQHF
>-|-|TRBV29-1|TRBJ1-5
TGCAGCGTTGTAGCGGGCCCTCTGGGGCCCCAGCATTTT
CSVVAGPLGPQHF
>TRBD1|-|TRBV4-3|TRBJ1-2
TGCGCCAGCAGCCAGGGACAGGGGGGTGGCTACACCTTC
CASSQGQGGGYTF
>-|once|TRBV5-6|TRBJ2-7
TGTGCCAGCAGCGTCGTCTGGGCGTCAGGGAACGAGCAGTACTTC
CASSVVWASGNEQYF
>-|-|TRBV7-9|TRBJ1-5
TGTGCCAGCAGCTTAGCGGCAGGTAATCAGCCCCAGCATTTT
CASSLAAGNQPQHF
>TRBD1|-|TRBV2|TRBJ2-1
TGTGCCGGTCAAGACAGGGGGCATGCCAATGAGCAGTTCTTC
CAGQDRGHANEQFF
>-|-|TRBV7-9|TRBJ2-7
TGTGCCAGCAGCTTATCCAGCGGAACCTACTACGAGCAGTACTTC
CASSLSSGTYYEQYF
>-|-|TRBV6-1|TRBJ1-1
TGTGCCAGCAGTGAAGTCCCTTCCGGGACAACGAACACTGAAGCTTTCTTT
CASSEVPSGTTNTEAFF
>-|-|TRBV29-1|TRBJ2-1
TGCAGCGTTGAATGGCTAGCAGACTACAATGAGCAGTTCTTC
CSVEWLADYNEQFF
>TRBD1|-|TRBV19|TRBJ2-2
TGTGCCAGTAGTACCGGGACAGTCCGGGAGCTGTTTTTT
CASSTGTVRELFF
>-|-|TRBV9|TRBJ1-1
TGTGCCAGCAGCGTAGGTCCCTTTGGAACGGGTGAAGCTTTCTTT
CASSVGPFGTGEAFF
>TRBD1|-|TRBV10-3|TRBJ2-1
TGTGCCATCAGTGAGTCGGGGTACAATCGACAGGGGGCCTACAATGAGCAGTTCTTC
CAISESGYNRQGAYNEQFF
>TRBD1|-|TRBV19|TRBJ1-1
TGTGCCAGTAGGCCACCCTCAGGGGGCACTGAAGCTTTCTTT
CASRPPSGGTEAFF
>TRBD1|-|TRBV6-5|TRBJ1-1
TGTGCCAGCAGTTGGGGACAGCAGTACACTGAAGCTTTCTTT
CASSWGQQYTEAFF